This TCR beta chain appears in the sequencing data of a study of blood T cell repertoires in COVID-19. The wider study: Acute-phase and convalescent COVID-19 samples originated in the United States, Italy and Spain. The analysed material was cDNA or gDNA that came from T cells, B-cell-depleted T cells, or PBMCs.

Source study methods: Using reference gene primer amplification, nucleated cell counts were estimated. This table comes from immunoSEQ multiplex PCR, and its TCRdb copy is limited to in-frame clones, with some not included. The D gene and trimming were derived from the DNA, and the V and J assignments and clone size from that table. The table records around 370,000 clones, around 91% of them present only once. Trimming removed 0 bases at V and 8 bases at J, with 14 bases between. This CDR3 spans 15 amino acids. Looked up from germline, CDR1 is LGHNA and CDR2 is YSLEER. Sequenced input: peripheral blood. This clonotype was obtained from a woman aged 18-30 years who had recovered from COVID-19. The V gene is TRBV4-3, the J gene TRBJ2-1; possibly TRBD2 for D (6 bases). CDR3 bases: TGCGCCAGCAGCCAAGACGGGACTCCCGCCGATGAGCAGTTCTTC. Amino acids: CASSQDGTPADEQFF.